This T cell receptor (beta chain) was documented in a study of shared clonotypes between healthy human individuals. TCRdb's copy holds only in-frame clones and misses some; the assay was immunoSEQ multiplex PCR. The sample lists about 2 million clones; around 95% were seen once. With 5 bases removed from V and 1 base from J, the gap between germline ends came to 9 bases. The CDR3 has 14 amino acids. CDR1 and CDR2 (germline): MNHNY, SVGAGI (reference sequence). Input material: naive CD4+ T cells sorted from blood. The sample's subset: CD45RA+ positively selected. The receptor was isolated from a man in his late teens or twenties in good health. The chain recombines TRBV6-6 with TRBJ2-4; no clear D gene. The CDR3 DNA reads TGTGCCAGCAGTGACACACGGGCCAAAAACATTCAGTACTTC. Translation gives CASSDTRAKNIQYF.